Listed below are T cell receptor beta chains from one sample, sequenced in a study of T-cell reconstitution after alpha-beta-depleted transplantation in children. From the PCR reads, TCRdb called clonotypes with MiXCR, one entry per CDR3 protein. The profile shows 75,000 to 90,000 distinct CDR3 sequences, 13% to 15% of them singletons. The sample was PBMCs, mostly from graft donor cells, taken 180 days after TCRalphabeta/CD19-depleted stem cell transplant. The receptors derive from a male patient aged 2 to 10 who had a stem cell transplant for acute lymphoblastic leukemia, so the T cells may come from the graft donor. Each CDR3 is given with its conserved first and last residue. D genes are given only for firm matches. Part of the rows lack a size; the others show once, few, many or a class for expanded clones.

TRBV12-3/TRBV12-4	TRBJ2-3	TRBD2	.	CASSLRLAGARRDTQYF	TGTGCCAGCAGTTTACGTCTAGCGGGAGCCCGACGAGATACGCAGTATTTT
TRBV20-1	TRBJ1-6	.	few	CSARTGVHNSPLHF	TGCAGTGCTCGGACCGGGGTTCATAATTCACCCCTCCACTTT
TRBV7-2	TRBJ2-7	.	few	CASSFGGMGEQYF	TGTGCCAGCAGCTTCGGCGGAATGGGCGAGCAGTACTTC
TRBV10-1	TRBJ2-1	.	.	CASSAAGLPNEQFF	TGCGCCAGCAGTGCCGCGGGACTTCCCAATGAGCAGTTCTTC
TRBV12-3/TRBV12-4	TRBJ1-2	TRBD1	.	CASSGQGLGYTF	TGTGCCAGCAGTGGACAGGGTTTGGGCTACACCTTC
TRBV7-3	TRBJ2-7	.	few	CASSEGRGPSYEQYF	TGTGCCAGCAGCGAGGGCAGGGGACCCTCCTACGAGCAGTACTTC
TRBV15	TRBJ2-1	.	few	CATSEGPRDLQFF	TGTGCCACCAGCGAAGGGCCCCGGGACTTGCAGTTCTTC
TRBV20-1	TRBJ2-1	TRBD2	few	CSARDAGGRGYNEQFF	TGCAGTGCTAGAGATGCTGGCGGGAGAGGGTACAATGAGCAGTTCTTC
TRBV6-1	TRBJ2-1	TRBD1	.	CASTKTGTGHNEQFF	TGTGCCAGCACCAAGACCGGGACAGGGCACAATGAGCAGTTCTTC
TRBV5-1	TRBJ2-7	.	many	CASSLAGFSYEQYF	TGCGCCAGCAGCTTGGCAGGATTCTCCTACGAGCAGTACTTC
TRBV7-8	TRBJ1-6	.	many	CASSRRPVNSPLHF	TGTGCCAGCAGCCGAAGACCAGTCAATTCACCCCTCCACTTT
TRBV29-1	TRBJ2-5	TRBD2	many	CSVEGLGTSVQF	TGCAGCGTTGAAGGGCTGGGAACTAGCGTACAGTTC
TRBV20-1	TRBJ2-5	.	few	CSARQNPWGQTQYF	TGCAGTGCTAGGCAGAATCCATGGGGGCAGACCCAGTACTTC
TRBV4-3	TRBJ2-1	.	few	CASSQEGGNEQFF	TGCGCCAGCAGCCAAGAGGGGGGCAATGAGCAGTTCTTC
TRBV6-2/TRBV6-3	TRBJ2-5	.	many	CASSYLKVTRQETQYF	TGTGCCAGCAGTTACCTTAAGGTGACCCGTCAAGAGACCCAGTACTTC
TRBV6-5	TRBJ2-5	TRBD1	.	CASSYPGTGQGYQETQYF	TGTGCCAGCAGTTACCCGGGGACAGGGCAGGGGTACCAAGAGACCCAGTACTTC
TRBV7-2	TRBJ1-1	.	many	CASSLGLGQRNTEAFF	TGTGCCAGCAGCTTGGGCCTTGGGCAGCGGAACACTGAAGCTTTCTTT
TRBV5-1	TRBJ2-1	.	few	CASSPGGLDEQFF	TGCGCCAGCAGCCCAGGCGGGCTTGATGAGCAGTTCTTC
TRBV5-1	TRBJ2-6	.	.	CASTMRSGANVLTF	TGCGCCAGCACCATGAGGTCGGGGGCCAACGTCCTGACTTTC
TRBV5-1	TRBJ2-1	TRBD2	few	CASTRLAGKNEQFF	TGCGCCAGCACCAGACTAGCGGGAAAAAATGAGCAGTTCTTC
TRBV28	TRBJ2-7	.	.	CASSFTRVRGGYEQYF	TGTGCCAGCAGTTTTACCCGAGTCAGGGGAGGATACGAGCAGTACTTC
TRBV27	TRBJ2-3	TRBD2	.	CASSPSGSPPDTQYF	TGTGCCAGCAGTCCGAGCGGGAGCCCCCCAGATACGCAGTATTTT